This TCR beta chain is drawn from a study of cytomegalovirus exposure and HLA in healthy donors (dated by TCRdb to the late 2010s). Regarding the research as a whole: In an earlier analysis of roughly 500 of the donors, about 270 Gb of sequence data and approximately 100 million unique TCR beta sequences from roughly 180 million T cells were reported. Typing coverage differed by locus: A, B, C, DRB1 and DQB1 were typed in about 620-630 donors, DQA1 in 500 to 550, DPA1 in 600 to 610, and DPB1 in approximately 450. Using immunosequencing, the study profiled T cell repertoires from 640 or so subjects and related those repertoires to cytomegalovirus serostatus. HLA typing covered class I and class II loci at four-digit resolution. Donor age, sex, ethnicity and CMV serostatus were compiled alongside the repertoire data. Rather than drawing on any new phenotypic data, the later analysis identified candidate immune exposures from TCR beta sequences and the way those sequences occurred across donors. Every discovery cohort repertoire had been produced on one sequencing platform. A later genetic analysis used genome-wide SNP genotypes for about 55% of the 666 donors, treating that subset as a discovery cohort. An earlier analysis of roughly 580 of the donors used high-throughput TCR beta sequencing to judge whether each TCR beta V gene segment behaved as functional or pseudogenic. An early release covering approximately 600 HLA-typed donors comprised about 320 gigabases of sequencing data and 85 million or so unique TCR sequences. Roughly 5 DR-DQ haplotypes were treated as single units for association and clustering because of strong linkage in the cohort. To predict cytomegalovirus infection status, the study combined high-throughput TCR immunosequencing, statistical association of individual TCRs with disease status, and machine learning. A separate validation cohort of 90 to 150 different subjects was used in addition to the roughly 620-subject first cohort. The aim of the study was to test whether cataloging public T cell receptors could identify signatures of past pathogen exposure. To study patterns of TCR occurrence, a later analysis re-analyzed previously published TCR beta repertoires from around 700 donors and added high-resolution HLA genotyping. Of the approximately 400 genotyped donors, approximately 81% were placed in the genetic ancestry cluster associated with self-reported Caucasian donors. Among roughly 400 genotyped donors of the cohort, an average of around 220,000 unique TCR beta nucleotide sequences was sequenced per donor, of which about 18% were non-productive.

Findings and caveats that apply to the study as a whole: An earlier analysis of around 600 of the donors showed that most TCR beta V segments appeared in productive rearrangements either about 90% or about 30% of the time, which broadly matched IMGT annotations. The earlier analysis of a few hundred of the donors excluded approximately 17 rarely observed V segments, including chromosome 9 orphons, because counts were too low. The presence/absence analyses assumed that sequencing depth was roughly uniform across donors, and that assumption may not be true. An association between a missense DCLRE1C variant and V-gene and J-gene trimming of TCR beta chains was found in a later genetic analysis and replicated in an independent cohort. The study listed 170 or so TCR beta chains as associated with cytomegalovirus. A few of the identified cytomegalovirus-associated TCR beta chains were confirmed in vitro to be specific for cytomegalovirus antigens. In a later analysis, HLA-associated TCR beta chains showed more clonal expansion and lower generation probabilities than non-associated chains that were equally common. A further reported finding was that TCR beta sequences accurately predicted the HLA-A and HLA-B alleles for most subjects in the first cohort. According to a later analysis, parvovirus B19, influenza, CMV and Epstein-Barr virus appeared linked to several top co-occurrence clusters. Compared with the approximately 720-donor mean, donors in an Asian-associated ancestry cluster had fewer N-insertions in productive TCRs, according to a later genetic analysis. Correlated functional status among segregating V segments might be attributable to linkage disequilibrium, but an unknown experimental factor could not be ruled out. Most TCR sequences were seen in very few donors, while some public TCRs were found in many individuals. In a later analysis, the rate of TCR association differed among HLA loci, with DRB1 alleles having the most associated TCRs and HLA-C alleles having the fewest. Because HLA typing was unavailable for some donors at each locus, only the typed subset was used in association tests. Immune exposure information for the cohort was limited to CMV serostatus. The classifier was reported to diagnose cytomegalovirus status with high specificity and sensitivity in both the original cohort and the validation cohort. The authors suggested that the approach could potentially be generalized to other disease states and immunological phenotypes. In a later analysis, around 15,000 TCR beta sequences were associated with specific HLA alleles at a false discovery rate of 0.05. In this cohort, only TCR beta chains were sequenced, and detectable features were limited by the absence of alpha or paired-chain data. Some IMGT-functional V segments, including TRBV6-2 and TRBV6-3, could not be told apart with the 87-base-pair reads, so those segments were excluded. Most CMV-associated TCR beta chains appeared to be HLA-restricted in a later analysis, and the HLA associations seemed to be driven largely by CMV exposure. A cluster of highly shared sequence variants was judged likely to be a technical artifact of the sequencing pipeline. When HLA alleles, especially DR and DQ, strongly co-occurred, attributing TCR associations to individual alleles was difficult.

The CDR3 runs 15 residues from the cysteine to the phenylalanine. Only the CDR3 part of the read is kept: 45 bases, read in frame from the first base. At the junction V is shortened by 5 bases and J by 3 bases; bases outside the gene matches: 9. From the germline V gene, CDR1 is SGHAT and CDR2 is FQNNGV. About this clone itself: What this receptor recognizes is not known. Per-nucleotide qualities are absent, and no much larger clonotype sits a single base away.

Library method: the immunoSEQ multiplex PCR assay. For the multiplex PCR, a mixture combining 60 forward primers for TCR Vbeta segments and 13 reverse primers for TCR Jbeta segments was used. The CDR3 region of rearranged TCR beta genes was amplified from genomic DNA by a multiplex PCR assay. On the Illumina HiSeq System, the amplified TCR beta libraries were sequenced as 87-base-pair reads. The source study handled its data this way. Across the roughly 670 repertoires, a later analysis counted roughly 84 million unique TCR beta chains, around 11 million of which were shared by at least two donors. Raw reads were error-corrected and collapsed into unique sequences with a nearest-neighbor algorithm that merged closely related sequences to remove PCR and sequencing errors. Alignment of CDR3 sequences to IMGT reference sequences was used to assign V, D and J gene segments. For a sequence to be retained, a match of at least six nucleotides was required to both a V gene segment and a J gene segment. A rearrangement was called productive if the CDR3 had no stop codons and remained in frame with V and J, and every other rearrangement was called non-productive. Following IMGT convention, CDR3 was defined as the stretch from the second conserved V-encoded cysteine up to the conserved J-encoded phenylalanine. Sequences without an unambiguous match to a single V gene segment were excluded from the earlier analysis of approximately 560 of the donors. An earlier analysis of around 600 of the donors classified V segments as functional when productive rearrangements were above 56.7% and as segregating when the standard deviation between donors was above 5%. A statistical classification framework was developed to diagnose cytomegalovirus status using the catalog of TCR beta chain sequences. A later analysis assigned V and J genes by comparing TCR nucleotide sequences with IMGT/GENE-DB human TR gene sequences. In a later analysis, CDR3 sequences and most-parsimonious VDJ recombination scenarios were assigned using the TCRdist pipeline. In a later analysis, every TCR beta chain was defined by the combination of its CDR3 amino acid sequence and its V-gene family, and reads without a unique V-gene family were dropped. To address suspected cross-contamination and a sequencing artifact, a later analysis removed roughly 640 highly shared, low-generation-probability nucleotide sequences. For each public chain, a later analysis derived a clonal expansion index from normalized ranks of inferred template counts within each repertoire. Generation probabilities in a later analysis came from a VDJ recombination model fitted to out-of-frame rearrangements, and those results were checked against IGoR. Hypergeometric tests were used in a later analysis to score TCR-TCR, TCR-HLA and TCR-CMV co-occurrence, with a repertoire-size bias correction applied to the TCR pairs. To estimate false discovery rates, a later analysis permuted the HLA or CMV assignments 20 times. In a later analysis, co-occurring TCRs were grouped using DBSCAN, with TCRdist sequence similarity added in when clustering inside HLA-allele-positive subsets. Co-occurrence clustering excluded repertoires with fewer than 30,000 or more than 120,000 public chains, plus five with anomalous nucleotide sharing. In its TCRdb copy, this immuneACCESS table keeps in-frame sequences only and misses some clones. Where compared with another copy, unresolved V genes explain less than half of these, and the others have no known cause. The DNA gave D and trimming, while V, J and clone size come from that table. This sample lists about 120,000 clones; roughly 80% were detected once. The ten largest clones represent over 2.5% of the sample.

The cohort was made up of approximately 670 healthy bone marrow donors. All cohort members were sampled while nominally healthy, although unrecorded immune exposures were likely present. The donor was CMV seronegative and was included in the group of 352 seronegative cohort members. Each donor provided a peripheral blood sample, and peripheral blood mononuclear cells were used for TCR beta sequencing. The Qiagen DNeasy Blood Extraction Kit was used to extract genomic DNA from the blood cell samples. The sequence was obtained from a male donor in good health and CMV-seronegative. The sequencing sample was made of PBMCs. The chain employs TRBV11-2 and TRBJ2-5; 7 bases in the junction line up with TRBD2. The CDR3 region: CASSHPGLPKETQYF. The sequence in DNA is TGTGCCAGCAGCCATCCGGGACTACCGAAAGAGACCCAGTACTTC.